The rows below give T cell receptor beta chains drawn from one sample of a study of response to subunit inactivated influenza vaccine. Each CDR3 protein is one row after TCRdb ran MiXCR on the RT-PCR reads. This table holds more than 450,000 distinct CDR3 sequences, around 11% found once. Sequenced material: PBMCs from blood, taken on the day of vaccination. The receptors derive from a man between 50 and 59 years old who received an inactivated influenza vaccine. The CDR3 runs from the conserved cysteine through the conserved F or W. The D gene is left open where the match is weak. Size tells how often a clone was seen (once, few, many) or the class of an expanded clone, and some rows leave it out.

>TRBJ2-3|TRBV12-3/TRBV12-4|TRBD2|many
TGTGCCAGCACTCAAGCGGGGGGGCGTTCGACGCAGTATTTT
CASTQAGGRSTQYF
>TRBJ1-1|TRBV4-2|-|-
TGTGCCAGCAGCCAAGATCGGGGCAGATACACTGAAGCTTTCTTT
CASSQDRGRYTEAFF
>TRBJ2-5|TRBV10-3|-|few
TGTGCCATCAGTGACAGCCAACGCGAGACCCAGTACTTC
CAISDSQRETQYF
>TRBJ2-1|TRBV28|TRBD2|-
TGTGCCAGCAGTTTATTTAGACTAGCGGGAGAGTTGGGGCAGTTCTTC
CASSLFRLAGELGQFF
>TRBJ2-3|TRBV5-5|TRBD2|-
TGTGCCAGCAGAAAAGCGGGAGAGATCCCAGATACGCAGTATTTT
CASRKAGEIPDTQYF
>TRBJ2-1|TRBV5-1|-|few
TGCGCCAGCAGCTCAGAAGGCCCCGAACATCAGTTCTTC
CASSSEGPEHQFF
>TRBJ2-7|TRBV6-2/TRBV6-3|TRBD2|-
TGTGCCAGCAGCCGGGGGGGAAAGAGCTACGAGCAGTACTTC
CASSRGGKSYEQYF
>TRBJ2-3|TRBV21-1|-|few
TGTGCCAGCAGCTATTACAGGGTAGGAACAGATACGCAGTATTTT
CASSYYRVGTDTQYF
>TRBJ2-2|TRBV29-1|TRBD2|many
TGCAGCGTCAGCGGGCTAGCGGGTTACACCGGGGAGCTGTTTTTT
CSVSGLAGYTGELFF
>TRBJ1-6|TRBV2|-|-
TGTGCCAGTAGTCCCGTTAGGCAGGGGCCTCATTCACCCCTCCACTTT
CASSPVRQGPHSPLHF
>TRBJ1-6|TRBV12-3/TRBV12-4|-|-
TGTGCCAGCCCCCAGGGAGAGGAGATTTCACCCCTCCACTTT
CASPQGEEISPLHF
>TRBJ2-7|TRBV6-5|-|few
TGTGCCAGCAGAACTGACGCGATCGAGCAGTACTTC
CASRTDAIEQYF
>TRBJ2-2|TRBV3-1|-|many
TGTGCCAGCAGGGGGGCGAACACCGGGGAGCTGTTTTTT
CASRGANTGELFF
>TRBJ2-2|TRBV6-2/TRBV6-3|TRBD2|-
TGTGCCAGCAGTTACTCCACCGGAACAGCGGGGAAATTGGTAGGAGGGGAGCTGTTTTTT
CASSYSTGTAGKLVGGELFF
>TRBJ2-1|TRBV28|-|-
TGTGCCAGCAGTTCTCCGGGCGTCGGGGGAAATGAGCAGTTCTTC
CASSSPGVGGNEQFF
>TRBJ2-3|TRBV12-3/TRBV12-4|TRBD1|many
TGTGCCAGCGGACAGGGGTCCCGGATTACGCAGTATTTT
CASGQGSRITQYF
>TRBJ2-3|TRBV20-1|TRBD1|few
TGCAGTGCTACGCAGGGGGCGCGGGAAGATACGCAGTATTTT
CSATQGAREDTQYF
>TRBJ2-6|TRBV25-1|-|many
TGTGCCAGCAGTGAACTCCACTCTGGGGCCAACGTCCTGACTTTC
CASSELHSGANVLTF
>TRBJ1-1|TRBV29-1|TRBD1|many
TGCAGCGCCGTGGGGGACAGGAACACTGAAGCTTTCTTT
CSAVGDRNTEAFF
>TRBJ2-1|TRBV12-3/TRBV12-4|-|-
TGTGCCAGCAGTTTAGTGACCGCGGGTTACAATGAGCAGTTCTTC
CASSLVTAGYNEQFF
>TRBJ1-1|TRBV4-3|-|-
TGCGCCAGCAGCCAAGATGTTGGGGGCAGTAGCACTGAAGCTTTCTTT
CASSQDVGGSSTEAFF
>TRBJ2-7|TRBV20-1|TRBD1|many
TGCAGTGCTAGAGACCGGGACAGGGGTTCCTACGAGCAGTACTTC
CSARDRDRGSYEQYF
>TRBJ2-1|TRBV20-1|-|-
TGCAGTGCTAAGCCCCACGGGAATATAGCGGTTTCCTACAATGAGCAGTTCTTC
CSAKPHGNIAVSYNEQFF
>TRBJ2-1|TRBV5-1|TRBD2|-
TGCGCCAGCAGCTTCCGCGCGCGGGCTAGCGGTTACAATGAGCAGTTCTTC
CASSFRARASGYNEQFF
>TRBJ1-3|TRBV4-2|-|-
TGTGCCAGCAGCCAAGATGGGGCTAACTCTGGAAACACCATATATTTT
CASSQDGANSGNTIYF
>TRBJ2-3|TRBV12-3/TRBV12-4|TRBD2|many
TGTGCCAGCAGTTTCTACGGGGGGGAGCCTAGCACAGATACGCAGTATTTT
CASSFYGGEPSTDTQYF
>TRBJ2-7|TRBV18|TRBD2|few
TGTGCCAGCTCATCAGCTAGCGGATTGAATCTCTACGAGCAGTACTTC
CASSSASGLNLYEQYF
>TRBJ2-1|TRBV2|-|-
TGTGCCAGCACCATTGGAGGGAAGGGTGAGCAGTTCTTC
CASTIGGKGEQFF
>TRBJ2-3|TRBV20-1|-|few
TGCAGTGCCCTGAGCGGCTACACAGATACGCAGTATTTT
CSALSGYTDTQYF
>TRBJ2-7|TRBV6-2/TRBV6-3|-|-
TGTGCCAGCAGTTACGCCCCGGGCTGGGGGGCGGAAGAGCAGTACTTC
CASSYAPGWGAEEQYF
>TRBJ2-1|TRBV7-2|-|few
TGTGCCAGCAGCCCCTCCTGGGGCCGCTACAATGAGCAGTTCTTC
CASSPSWGRYNEQFF
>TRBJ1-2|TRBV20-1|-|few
TGCAGTGCCCCCGGGGACTATGGCTACACCTTC
CSAPGDYGYTF
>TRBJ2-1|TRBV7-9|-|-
TGTGCCAGCAGCTGGCTCGGGGCCGCCGCACATGAGCAGTTCTTC
CASSWLGAAAHEQFF
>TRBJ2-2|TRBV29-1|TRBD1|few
TGCAGCGTTGATACAGGGGGCCGAACGAACACCGGGGAGCTGTTTTTT
CSVDTGGRTNTGELFF
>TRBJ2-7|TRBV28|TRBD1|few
TGTGCCAGCAGGAGCCCGACAGGGACATCGGGAGAGCAGTACTTC
CASRSPTGTSGEQYF
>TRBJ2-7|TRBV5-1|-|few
TGCGCCAGCAGCTCGGACACCGCGGGGTACGAGCAGTACTTC
CASSSDTAGYEQYF
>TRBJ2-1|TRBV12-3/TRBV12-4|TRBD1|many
TGTGCCAGCAGTTCGGGACAGGGGTGGAATGAGCAGTTCTTC
CASSSGQGWNEQFF
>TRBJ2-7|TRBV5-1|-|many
TGCGCCAGCAGCTTGGCCACAAATTTAAGAAGGCAGTACTTC
CASSLATNLRRQYF
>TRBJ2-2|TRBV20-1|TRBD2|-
TGCAGTGCTAGGGGCGGGAGCTGGGGCACCGGGGAGCTGTTTTTT
CSARGGSWGTGELFF
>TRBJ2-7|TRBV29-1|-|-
TGCAGCGTAGAACTAGCCAGCGAGCAGTACTTC
CSVELASEQYF
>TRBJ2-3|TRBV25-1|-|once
TGTGCCAGCAGTGCAGACACAGATACGCAGTATTTT
CASSADTDTQYF
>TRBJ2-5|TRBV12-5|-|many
TGTGCTAGTGGTTTGGGCCACCCCGGTATGGGCGAGACCCAGTACTTC
CASGLGHPGMGETQYF
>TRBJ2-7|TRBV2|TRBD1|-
TGTGCCAGCACTCTCTCGGGACAGCTATACGAGCAGTACTTC
CASTLSGQLYEQYF
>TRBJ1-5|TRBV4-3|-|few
TGCGCCAGCAGCCTAATACAGGGTGGCAATCAGCCCCAGCATTTT
CASSLIQGGNQPQHF